These 32 T cell receptor beta chains came from one sample sequenced in a study of T cell repertoires in cytomegalovirus infection. MiXCR was run by TCRdb on the reads, yielding one entry per CDR3 protein. The table has 110,000 to 150,000 distinct CDR3 sequences, around 30% seen once; the top ten hold 45% to 55%. No antigens are known for them. The specimen comprised CD8+ T cells from cultured PBMCs, sampled from culture after CMV antigen stimulation. The receptor source for this set is a human donor in good health (CMV status not recorded). Some clones in this sample may be carry-over from other donors' samples.

The gene calls are TRBV6-5 and TRBJ2-2, with D uncertain. The V and J ends lost 5 bases and 2 bases respectively, with 3 bases between them. The CDR3 is 12 amino acids. Germline V lookup: CDR1 MNHEY, CDR2 SVGAGI. CDR3 amino acids: CASSANTGELFF. In DNA, the CDR3 is TGTGCCAGCAGTGCAAACACCGGGGAGCTGTTTTTT.

This clonotype came up many times. This chain uses TRBV7-6 with TRBJ1-1; D gene unclear. V lost 2 bases and J lost 5, with 15 bases in between. Germline CDR1 and CDR2: SGHVS and FNYEAQ. The CDR3 covers 15 residues. CDR3 DNA sequence: TGTGCCAGCAGCTTATTGGAACCCCCGGGGACTGAAGCTTTCTTT. It translates to CASSLLEPPGTEAFF.

The V and J genes are TRBV29-1 and TRBJ2-2; possible D gene TRBD1, 6 bases. Germline values: CDR1 SQVTM, CDR2 ANQGSEA. The V end lost 8 bases, the J end lost 0 bases, and 10 bases lay between the germline ends. This CDR3 comprises 13 residues. The CDR3 DNA reads as TGCAGCATAAGACAGGCGAACACCGGGGAGCTGTTTTTT. Protein: CSIRQANTGELFF.

This clonotype was counted only a few times. The V gene is TRBV18, the J gene TRBJ1-1; D is unclear. The CDR3 has 12 residues. Germline V gives CDR1 KGHSH, CDR2 LQKENI. Trimming removed 2 bases at V and 7 bases at J, with 8 bases between. CDR3 sequence: CASSPGSGEAFF. Written as DNA, the CDR3 is TGTGCCAGCTCACCAGGGAGTGGTGAAGCTTTCTTT.

The V gene is TRBV19, the J gene TRBJ2-1, with D maybe TRBD2 (5 bases). V lost 5 bases and J lost 8, with 10 bases in between. Germline V gene data show CDR1 as LNHDA and CDR2 as SQIVND (reference sequence). This CDR3 spans 12 amino acids. CDR3 amino acids: CASSSGLDEQFF. The DNA of the CDR3 is TGTGCCAGTAGTTCAGGACTGGATGAGCAGTTCTTC.

Details on this clonotype: A much larger clone lies a single base off, so this may be a read error. The chain joins TRBV6-8 to TRBJ2-4; D possibly corresponds to TRBD2 (5 bases). The V end lost 0 bases, the J end lost 9 bases, and 12 bases lay between the germline ends. In germline, CDR1 is MNHGY, CDR2 SAAAGT. This CDR3 spans 14 amino acids. The CDR3 region has the DNA TGTGCCAGCAGTTACTCGTCGCCGGGGAGCATTCAGTACTTC. This encodes CASSYSSPGSIQYF.

The chain has TRBV6-1 and TRBJ2-2; TRBD2 might be the D (5 bases). CDR3 length: 12 residues. Germline V lookup: CDR1 MNHNS, CDR2 SASEGT. V was trimmed by 5 bases and J by 7 bases, leaving 8 bases between them. The DNA for the CDR3 is TGTGCCAGCAGTCCTCGGGGCGGGGAGCTGTTTTTT. Amino acids: CASSPRGGELFF.

This clonotype showed up just a few times. The V gene is TRBV4-2, the J gene TRBJ1-3, with D possibly being TRBD1 (6 bases). Trimming took 7 bases from V and 8 from J, leaving 15 bases between them. Germline V CDR1 and CDR2: LGHNA, YNFKEQ. This CDR3 is 13 amino acids long. CDR3 sequence: CASTPGHGDTIYF. The CDR3 nucleotides are TGTGCCAGCACCCCGGGACATGGGGACACCATATATTTT.

This clonotype appeared many times. The rearrangement links TRBV7-2 to TRBJ2-2, with no clear D. CDR1 and CDR2 from the germline V gene are SGHTA and FQGNSA. This CDR3 contains 14 residues. V was cut by 0 bases and J by 3 bases, with 5 bases left in between. CDR3 in DNA: TGTGCCAGCAGCTTAGCGTGGCACACCGGGGAGCTGTTTTTT. It encodes CASSLAWHTGELFF.

The chain combines TRBV29-1 with TRBJ2-1, with 15 bases fitting TRBD2. The CDR3 contains 17 residues. Trimming removed 3 bases from V and 3 bases from J; junction bases left unmatched: 6. CDR1 and CDR2 (germline): SQVTM, ANQGSEA. The CDR3 sequence is CSVEGLAGGPGYNEQFF. The CDR3 region has the DNA TGCAGCGTTGAGGGACTAGCGGGGGGCCCGGGCTACAATGAGCAGTTCTTC.

The chain uses TRBV27 and TRBJ1-6; D might be TRBD1 (5 bases). Germline V CDR1 and CDR2: MNHEY, SMNVEV (reference sequence). This CDR3 spans 16 amino acids. Trimming shortened V by 8 bases and J by 10 bases, and 24 bases separated the two germline ends. CDR3 DNA sequence: TGTGCCAGCTACGCATCGGGGGTCGAGCCACACTCACCCCTCCACTTT. Amino acids: CASYASGVEPHSPLHF.

This chain links TRBV27 with TRBJ2-7, with unresolved D. Germline-derived CDR1 and CDR2 are MNHEY and SMNVEV (reference sequence). This CDR3 spans 12 amino acids. V was cut by 2 bases and J by 4 bases, with 6 bases left in between. CDR3 nucleotides: TGTGCCAGCAGTTTAAACGGATACGAGCAGTACTTC. Amino acids: CASSLNGYEQYF.

V usage is TRBV19 and J usage is TRBJ2-5; no clear D. Trimming removed 0 bases from V and 4 bases from J, with 0 bases in between. This CDR3 spans 11 amino acids. Germline V CDR1 and CDR2: LNHDA, SQIVND (reference sequence). The CDR3 reads CASSIEETQYF. The CDR3 coding sequence is TGTGCCAGTAGTATAGAAGAGACCCAGTACTTC.

The V and J genes are TRBV7-6 and TRBJ2-1; 9 nucleotides agree with TRBD1. Germline V gene data show CDR1 as SGHVS and CDR2 as FNYEAQ. The ends lost 5 bases at V and 4 bases at J; junction bases unmatched: 6. This CDR3 has 15 residues. CDR3 sequence: CASSEDRGVYNEQFF. CDR3 nucleotides: TGTGCCAGCAGCGAAGACAGGGGGGTATACAATGAGCAGTTCTTC.

The V and J genes are TRBV12-3 or TRBV12-4 and TRBJ1-1; D gene uncertain. CDR3 length equals 12 residues. V was clipped by 3 bases and J by 11 bases, with 13 bases between them. This chain's CDR3 is CASSFGQPWAFF. CDR3 nucleotides: TGTGCCAGCAGTTTCGGCCAGCCATGGGCTTTCTTT.

The chain has TRBV29-1 and TRBJ2-3; 7 positions agree with TRBD1. Germline CDR1 and CDR2: SQVTM and ANQGSEA. Trimming took 8 bases from V and 6 from J; bases not matched to a gene: 8. The CDR3 contains 12 residues. In nucleotides, the CDR3 is TGCAGCTCGGAGACAGGGTCGGATACGCAGTATTTT. Its protein product is CSSETGSDTQYF.

The rearrangement joins TRBV28 to TRBJ2-7; 7 nucleotides match TRBD1. This CDR3 has 14 residues. Germline assignment: CDR1 MDHEN and CDR2 SYDVKM. V was pared by 3 bases and J by 3 bases, with 5 bases of the junction left unmatched. The CDR3: CASSFPGGIYEQYF. In nucleotides, the CDR3 is TGTGCCAGCAGTTTTCCAGGGGGAATCTACGAGCAGTACTTC.

V and J are TRBV4-1 and TRBJ2-7; no clear D. Per germline, CDR1 MGHRA and CDR2 YSYEKL. V lost 8 bases, J lost 0 bases, and 11 bases lay in between. The CDR3 covers 13 residues. In DNA, the CDR3 is TGCGCCAGCTGCCGCGGAGTCTCCTACGAGCAGTACTTC. Translated: CASCRGVSYEQYF.

The chain is built from TRBV15 and TRBJ2-7; D is possibly TRBD1 (5 bases). The V gene's germline CDR1 is LNHNV and CDR2 YYDKDF (reference sequence). The CDR3 loop spans 15 amino acids. Trimming removed 0 bases from V and 0 bases from J, with 9 bases in between. The CDR3 spells CATSRDQGSSYEQYF. In DNA form, the CDR3 reads TGTGCCACCAGCAGAGACCAGGGAAGCTCCTACGAGCAGTACTTC.

This clonotype occurred a few times. This chain joins TRBV27 and TRBJ2-1; D gene uncertain. Germline assignment: CDR1 MNHEY and CDR2 SMNVEV (reference sequence). CDR3 length: 13 amino acids. Trimming cost V 8 bases and J 8 bases, with 16 bases left between them. The CDR3 region is CASSPRFGYEQFF. DNA for the CDR3: TGTGCCAGCTCACCCCGGTTCGGGTATGAGCAGTTCTTC.

CDR3 amino acids: CASSLGGVRPEQYF. In nucleotides, the CDR3 is TGTGCCAGCAGCTTAGGGGGGGTACGACCCGAGCAGTACTTC. The chain carries TRBV7-9 and TRBJ2-7; D is perhaps TRBD2 (6 bases). The ends were cut back, 1 base at V and 6 bases at J, with 13 bases in the middle. Germline CDR1 reads SEHNR; CDR2 reads FQNEAQ (reference sequence). The CDR3 covers 14 residues.

This clonotype was counted a few times. The chain recombines TRBV5-5 with TRBJ1-5; tentative D call: TRBD1 (5 bases). The CDR3 is made up of 15 amino acids. Germline lookup yields CDR1 SGHKS and CDR2 YYEKEE (reference sequence). Trimming removed 3 bases at V and 4 bases at J, with 14 bases between. The CDR3 loop reads CASSSSTVVNQPQHF. The DNA of the CDR3 is TGTGCCAGCAGCTCATCGACAGTCGTGAATCAGCCCCAGCATTTT.

This clonotype was recorded a few times. V gene TRBV7-9 combines with J gene TRBJ2-6, with D possibly matching TRBD1 (5 bases). This CDR3 is 15 amino acids long. Trimming took off 6 bases at V and 1 base at J, with 10 bases between the two ends. In germline, CDR1 is SEHNR, CDR2 FQNEAQ (reference sequence). The CDR3 region has the DNA TGTGCCAGCAGAGAACCAGGGTCTGGGGCCAACGTCCTGACTTTC. This sequence encodes CASREPGSGANVLTF. The variable domain in full, completed from reference TRBV7-9 and TRBJ2-6, reads DTGVSQNPRHKITKRGQNVTFRCDPISEHNRLYWYRQTLGQGPEFLTYFQNEAQLEKSRLLSDRFSAERPKGSFSTLEIQRTEQGDSAMYLCASREPGSGANVLTFGAGSRLTVL.

The chain uses TRBV27 and TRBJ2-1; 8 bases map to TRBD2. Germline CDR1 reads MNHEY; CDR2 reads SMNVEV (reference sequence). V lost 1 base and J lost 9; bases outside the gene matches: 11. CDR3 size: 16 residues. The CDR3 region is CASSLLVSGGPSEQFF. The CDR3 DNA is TGTGCCAGCAGTTTATTGGTGTCGGGGGGGCCCTCTGAGCAGTTCTTC.

The chain has TRBV12-3 or TRBV12-4 and TRBJ2-1, with D hard to call. CDR3 length: 12 residues. V was trimmed by 6 bases and J by 8 bases, leaving 11 bases between them. Here the CDR3 DNA reads TGTGCCAGCAGCGTGACCCTCGATGAGCAGTTCTTC. Protein product: CASSVTLDEQFF.

Points on this clonotype: A much larger clone differs by one base, so this may be a read error. The chain couples TRBV7-6 to TRBJ2-2; TRBD2 is a possible D gene (5 bases). The V end was cut by 4 bases, the J end by 0 bases, with 12 bases between. Germline V gene sequence: CDR1 SGHVS, CDR2 FNYEAQ. This CDR3 spans 16 amino acids. The CDR3 region has the DNA TGTGCCAGCAGCTCCTATATCGGGGCGAACACCGGGGAGCTGTTTTTT. As protein: CASSSYIGANTGELFF. Together with reference TRBV7-6 and TRBJ2-2, the CDR3 gives the full variable domain: GAGVSQSPRYKVTKRGQDVALRCDPISGHVSLYWYRQALGQGPEFLTYFNYEAQQDKSGLPNDRFSAERPEGSISTLTIQRTEQRDSAMYRCASSSYIGANTGELFFGEGSRLTVL.

This clonotype was seen at least ten times. This chain joins TRBV12-3 or TRBV12-4 and TRBJ1-5, with a possible D match to TRBD1 (6 bases). The V gene lost 5 bases and the J gene lost 1 base, with 12 bases spanning the gap. There are 15 residues in the CDR3. CDR3 sequence reads: CASSHRETSNQPQHF. CDR3 in DNA: TGTGCCAGCAGTCACAGGGAGACGAGCAATCAGCCCCAGCATTTT.

With respect to this clonotype: A read error may explain this, as a much larger clone is one base away. The chain uses TRBV7-2 and TRBJ2-3, with D unresolved. The CDR3 is 16 amino acids. Germline V gene sequence: CDR1 SGHTA, CDR2 FQGNSA. This chain's CDR3 is CVSSSLGLFLPDTQYF. Here the CDR3 DNA reads TGTGTCAGCAGCTCTTTAGGGCTCTTTCTTCCGGATACGCAGTATTTT. Full variable domain (missing parts from reference TRBV7-2 and TRBJ2-3): GAGVSQSPSNKVTEKGKDVELRCDPISGHTALYWYRQSLGQGLEFLIYFQGNSAPDKSGLPSDRFSAERTGGSVSTLTIQRTQQEDSAVYLCVSSSLGLFLPDTQYFGPGTRLTVL.

The chain employs TRBV7-9 and TRBJ1-1, with TRBD1 matching 10 bases. The J segment lost 4 bases and the V segment lost 5 bases, leaving 7 bases of the junction unmatched. The CDR3 runs to 15 residues. The germline gives CDR1 SEHNR, CDR2 FQNEAQ (reference sequence). The CDR3 DNA sequence: TGTGCCAGCAGCCCCCGGGACAGGGGTTTCACTGAAGCTTTCTTT. The encoded protein is CASSPRDRGFTEAFF.

The table lists this clonotype with a few counts. The rearrangement joins TRBV12-3 or TRBV12-4 to TRBJ2-6; maybe TRBD2 (5 bases). Trimming removed 5 bases at V and 8 bases at J, with 25 bases between. The CDR3 has 18 amino acids. The CDR3 region has the DNA TGTGCCAGCAGTAGGCCCCGAGACGGAGGCCCCAGAACCAACGTCCTGACTTTC. Translating gives CASSRPRDGGPRTNVLTF.

This clonotype appeared many times. The V gene is TRBV28, the J gene TRBJ1-5; TRBD1 matches at 8 bases. The V gene end was trimmed by 1 base and the J gene end by 0 bases; junction bases not matched to a gene: 8. The CDR3 is 18 residues long. Per germline, CDR1 MDHEN and CDR2 SYDVKM. CDR3 region: CASSLSGGDSYSNQPQHF. The CDR3 DNA follows: TGTGCCAGCAGTTTATCAGGGGGCGATTCTTATAGCAATCAGCCCCAGCATTTT. The full variable domain, rest sourced from reference TRBV28 and TRBJ1-5, is DVKVTQSSRYLVKRTGEKVFLECVQDMDHENMFWYRQDPGLGLRLIYFSYDVKMKEKGDIPEGYSVSREKKERFSLILESASTNQTSMYLCASSLSGGDSYSNQPQHFGDGTRLSIL.

This rearrangement joins TRBV7-4 to TRBJ2-7; D assignment may be TRBD1 or TRBD2 (5 bases each). Germline V gives CDR1 SGHVT, CDR2 SQSDAQ. The CDR3 totals 13 residues. The V end was cut by 6 bases, the J end by 7 bases, with 16 bases between. Here the CDR3 DNA reads TGTGCCAGCAGGGGACGGATCACGCGTGAGCAGTACTTC. This sequence encodes CASRGRITREQYF.